The rows below give T cell receptor beta chains drawn from one sample of a study of circulating CD8 cells and anti-PD-1 response in melanoma. TCRdb re-called the reads through MiXCR, storing one row per CDR3 protein. This repertoire shows about 120 distinct CDR3 sequences, about 13% found once; its top ten account for 62%. The sample in question was CD8+ T cells from PBMCs, obtained at baseline or after one month of anti-PD-1 therapy (not recorded which). These TCRs come from a human donor with melanoma. The CDR3 runs from the conserved cysteine through the conserved F or W. D genes are given only for firm matches. Each size is once, few or many counts, or a class when the clone is expanded.

j_gene: TRBJ1-6; d_gene: -; abundance: hyperexpanded; v_gene: TRBV28; CDR3nt: TGTGCCAGCAGTTTGGGCAGAGAGATATCACCCCTCCACTTT; CDR3aa: CASSLGREISPLHF
j_gene: TRBJ2-7; d_gene: -; abundance: large; v_gene: TRBV25-1; CDR3nt: TGTGCCAGCAGTTCTTACGAGCAGTACTTC; CDR3aa: CASSSYEQYF
j_gene: TRBJ2-7; d_gene: -; abundance: large; v_gene: TRBV18; CDR3nt: TGTGCCAGCTCACCGCCCTTGGAGCGCCGAATAAACTTCTACGAGCAGTACTTC; CDR3aa: CASSPPLERRINFYEQYF